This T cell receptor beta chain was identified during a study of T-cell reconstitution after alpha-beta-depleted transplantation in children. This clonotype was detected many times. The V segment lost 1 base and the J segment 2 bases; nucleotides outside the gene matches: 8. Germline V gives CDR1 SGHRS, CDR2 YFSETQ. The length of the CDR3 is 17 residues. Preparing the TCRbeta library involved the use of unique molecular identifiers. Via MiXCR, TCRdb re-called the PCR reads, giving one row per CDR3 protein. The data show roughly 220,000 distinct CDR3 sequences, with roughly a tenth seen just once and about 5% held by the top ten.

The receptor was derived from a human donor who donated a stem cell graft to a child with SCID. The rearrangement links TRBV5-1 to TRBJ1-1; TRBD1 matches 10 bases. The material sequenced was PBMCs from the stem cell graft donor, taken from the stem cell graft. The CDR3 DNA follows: TGCGCCAGCAGCTTGATGGGACAGGGGAGGGGAAACACTGAAGCTTTCTTT. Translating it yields CASSLMGQGRGNTEAFF.